Shown below are 30 T cell receptor beta chains from a single sample sequenced in a study of T cells after yellow fever vaccination. TCRdb independently ran MiXCR on the 5' RACE reads; one entry per CDR3 protein. The profile covers a few hundred thousand distinct CDR3 sequences, with approximately 16% appearing a single time and roughly 17% taken by the ten largest. The input for sequencing was PBMCs, taken about 5 days after the first yellow fever vaccination. The source is a man in his late teens or twenties who received the YFV17D yellow fever vaccine.

V is TRBV20-1 and J is TRBJ2-5; 12 bases fit TRBD2. The trim removed 1 base at V and 7 bases at J, leaving 7 bases unmatched. Germline CDR1 DFQATT, CDR2 SNEGSKA (reference sequence). This CDR3 spans 15 amino acids. The CDR3 DNA reads TGCAGTGCTAGAGGGGGACTAGCGGGCCTGGGGACCCAGTACTTC. It specifies CSARGGLAGLGTQYF.

This sequence joins TRBV5-1 and TRBJ1-2; D may be TRBD1 (5 bases). The CDR3 sequence is 15 residues long. The ends were cut back, 1 base at V and 4 bases at J, with 14 bases in the middle. The germline V gene encodes CDR1 SGHRS and CDR2 YFSETQ. CDR3 bases: TGCGCCAGCAGCTTGCTTGAGGAGGGGAGCTATGGCTACACCTTC. This sequence encodes CASSLLEEGSYGYTF.

The rearrangement uses TRBV19 and TRBJ2-5; D is ambiguous. Trimming removed 6 bases at V and 6 bases at J, with 14 bases between. CDR1 and CDR2 from the germline V gene are LNHDA and SQIVND (reference sequence). This CDR3 contains 13 residues. The CDR3 sequence: CASSSPLTKTQYF. DNA for the CDR3: TGTGCCAGTAGCTCCCCACTCACGAAGACCCAGTACTTC. Based on the CDR3 plus reference TRBV19 and TRBJ2-5, the full variable domain is DGGITQSPKYLFRKEGQNVTLSCEQNLNHDAMYWYRQDPGQGLRLIYYSQIVNDFQKGDIAEGYSVSREKKESFPLTVTSAQKNPTAFYLCASSSPLTKTQYFGPGTRLLVL.

The table lists this clonotype with many counts. The rearrangement links TRBV12-3 or TRBV12-4 to TRBJ1-2, with 7 bases identical to TRBD1. CDR3 length: 13 amino acids. The V gene end was trimmed by 6 bases and the J gene end by 4 bases; junction bases not matched to a gene: 5. For the CDR3, the DNA is TGTGCCAGCAGCCAGACAGGGACCTATGGCTACACCTTC. It is translated as CASSQTGTYGYTF.

This clonotype was recorded a few times. The V call is TRBV20-1, the J call TRBJ2-7, with D perhaps TRBD1 or TRBD2 (5 bases each). The CDR3 is made up of 13 amino acids. Germline V CDR1 and CDR2: DFQATT, SNEGSKA (reference sequence). Trimming took 3 bases from V and 3 from J, leaving 12 bases between them. The CDR3 reads CSARPGTLYEQYF. CDR3 bases: TGCAGTGCTAGGCCCGGGACCCTCTACGAGCAGTACTTC.

V and J are TRBV7-8 and TRBJ2-7; possible D gene TRBD2, 6 bases. Germline V gene data show CDR1 as SGHVS and CDR2 as FQNEAQ. V shed 5 bases and J shed 6 bases, with 14 bases lying between them. This CDR3 region has 13 residues. The CDR3 DNA reads as TGTGCCAGCAGCGAGACTAGGGATAGCGAGCAGTACGTC. This gives the protein CASSETRDSEQYV.

The rearrangement links TRBV4-3 to TRBJ1-5, with a weak D call TRBD1 (6 bases). CDR3 length: 17 residues. The V and J ends lost 3 bases and 1 base respectively, with 16 bases between them. Germline-derived CDR1 and CDR2 are LGHNA and YSLEER. The chain's CDR3 is CASSHLTQGSSNQPQHF. The CDR3 nucleotides read TGCGCCAGCAGCCACCTCACCCAGGGGTCGAGCAATCAGCCCCAGCATTTT.

This clonotype has a handful of counts. In DNA form, the CDR3 reads TGCGCCAGCAGCCAAGATTCAGGGGGCGCGGTCAGTGAGCAGTTCTTC. This encodes CASSQDSGGAVSEQFF. V usage is TRBV4-3 and J usage is TRBJ2-1; 8 positions match TRBD1. Trimming took 0 bases from V and 9 from J; bases not matched to a gene: 10. This CDR3 region has 16 residues. Per the germline V gene, CDR1 is LGHNA and CDR2 is YSLEER.

The chain has TRBV5-4 and TRBJ2-1; 10 bases agree with TRBD2. With 2 bases clipped from V and 6 bases from J, the junction kept 5 bases outside the gene matches. The CDR3 is 15 amino acids. Germline CDR1 SGHNT, CDR2 YYREEE (reference sequence). The CDR3 protein is CASSFQRGGINEQFF. Here the CDR3 DNA reads TGTGCCAGCAGCTTCCAGCGGGGGGGCATCAATGAGCAGTTCTTC.

The J gene is TRBJ2-7, the V gene TRBV28, with D possibly being TRBD1 (7 bases). Germline CDR1 MDHEN, CDR2 SYDVKM. The V end lost 3 bases, the J end lost 7 bases, and 10 bases lay between the germline ends. The CDR3 has 12 residues. CDR3 in DNA: TGTGCCAGCAGTTTGACAGGGAGGGAGCAGTACGTC. Translated, it gives CASSLTGREQYV.

The chain carries TRBV7-9 and TRBJ2-7; possible D gene TRBD2, 5 bases. The CDR3 runs to 13 residues. From germline, CDR1 is SEHNR and CDR2 FQNEAQ (reference sequence). V shed 7 bases and J shed 4 bases, with 14 bases lying between them. The CDR3 nucleotides read TGTGCCAGCACCCAATTAGGCGGGTACGAGCAGTACTTC. It translates to CASTQLGGYEQYF.

This clonotype was observed a few times. V is TRBV7-9 and J is TRBJ2-3, with D tentatively TRBD2 (6 bases). V lost 9 bases and J 3 bases, leaving 16 bases between the germline ends. CDR1 and CDR2 from the germline V gene are SEHNR and FQNEAQ (reference sequence). CDR3 length: 14 residues. CDR3 bases: TGTGCCAGGCACAACGGAGGGGAGACAGATACGCAGTATTTT. Encoded protein: CARHNGGETDTQYF.

The V call is TRBV12-3 or TRBV12-4, the J call TRBJ2-3, with D tentatively TRBD2 (5 bases). The CDR3 consists of 16 residues. With 5 bases removed from V and 1 base from J, the gap between germline ends came to 16 bases. The chain's CDR3 is CASSQSRGRGTDTQYF. The CDR3 DNA follows: TGTGCCAGCAGTCAATCCCGGGGAAGGGGCACAGATACGCAGTATTTT.

V is TRBV20-1 and J is TRBJ2-5; D perhaps matches TRBD2 (6 bases). Germline lookup yields CDR1 DFQATT and CDR2 SNEGSKA (reference sequence). The CDR3 length is 13 residues. V dropped 6 bases and J dropped 4 bases, with 15 bases sitting between them. In DNA, the CDR3 is TGCAGTGCCGACCTCCGGGACTCAGAGACCCAGTACTTC. Translated: CSADLRDSETQYF.

This clonotype was detected only a few times. This chain links TRBV4-3 with TRBJ2-3, with D possibly being TRBD1 or TRBD2 (5 bases each). Per the germline V gene, CDR1 is LGHNA and CDR2 is YSLEER. The length of the CDR3 is 17 residues. V lost 1 base to trimming and J lost 0 bases, with 14 bases between them. The CDR3 DNA reads as TGCGCCAGCAGCCAAGGGTCACGGGGCCTCAGCACAGATACGCAGTATTTT. This translates into CASSQGSRGLSTDTQYF.

This clonotype was recorded at least ten times. V gene TRBV5-6 combines with J gene TRBJ1-5; TRBD1 agrees at 9 bases. The germline V gene encodes CDR1 SGHDT and CDR2 YYEEEE. V lost 6 bases and J lost 5; bases outside the gene matches: 9. CDR3 length: 15 amino acids. CDR3 DNA sequence: TGTGCCAGCACCCCGGATGGACAGGGGTATCAGCCCCAGCATTTT. This codes for CASTPDGQGYQPQHF.

This clonotype was seen only a few times. The chain joins TRBV18 to TRBJ1-6, with 9 nucleotides matching TRBD1. This CDR3 contains 14 residues. The V segment lost 3 bases and the J segment 10 bases; nucleotides outside the gene matches: 4. Germline V gene sequence: CDR1 KGHSH, CDR2 LQKENI. CDR3 loop: CASSPTGGRSPLHF. Written as DNA, the CDR3 is TGTGCCAGCTCACCGACAGGGGGGAGATCACCCCTCCACTTT.

This clonotype was recorded a few times. The chain combines TRBV5-4 with TRBJ2-1; no clear D. The germline V gene has CDR1 SGHNT and CDR2 YYREEE (reference sequence). The CDR3 extends over 14 amino acids. The V gene lost 0 bases and the J gene lost 5 bases, with 9 bases spanning the gap. CDR3 residues: CASSLAPEDNEQFF. In nucleotides, the CDR3 is TGTGCCAGCAGCTTGGCCCCCGAGGACAATGAGCAGTTCTTC.

This clonotype was counted only a few times. The chain joins TRBV29-1 to TRBJ2-2; weak D call: TRBD2 (5 bases). The ends were cut back, 1 base at V and 4 bases at J, with 16 bases in the middle. The germline gives CDR1 SQVTM, CDR2 ANQGSEA. The CDR3 consists of 16 residues. The DNA for the CDR3 is TGCAGCGTTGAAGGGGATCGGACGGGGATCACCGGGGAGCTGTTTTTT. Residues: CSVEGDRTGITGELFF.

This rearrangement joins TRBV12-3 or TRBV12-4 to TRBJ2-7; 11 nucleotides match TRBD1. CDR3 length: 15 residues. Trimming took 9 bases from V and 0 from J; bases not matched to a gene: 7. CDR3 DNA sequence: TGTGCCAGTAGAATCGGGACAGGGGGCTCCTACGAGCAGTACTTC. Protein: CASRIGTGGSYEQYF.

This clonotype has more than one count but fewer than ten. V usage is TRBV25-1 and J usage is TRBJ1-6; TRBD1 matches 9 bases. Germline CDR1 MGHDK, CDR2 SYGVNS. The CDR3 consists of 15 residues. The J segment lost 1 base and the V segment lost 8 bases, leaving 3 bases of the junction unmatched. CDR3 sequence reads: CASRDRVSYNSPLHF. As DNA, the CDR3 is TGTGCCAGCCGGGACAGGGTTTCCTATAATTCACCCCTCCACTTT.

This clonotype was counted a few times. The chain is built from TRBV12-3 or TRBV12-4 and TRBJ1-2, with D possibly matching TRBD1 (5 bases). V dropped 5 bases and J dropped 8 bases, with 21 bases sitting between them. CDR3 length: 15 amino acids. The CDR3 region has the DNA TGTGCCAGCAGTATAACCGGGGGACCGGGTCGGGGCTACACCTTC. Protein: CASSITGGPGRGYTF.

V and J are TRBV12-3 or TRBV12-4 and TRBJ2-5; D tentatively fits TRBD1 or TRBD2 (5 bases each). The CDR3 spans 17 residues. With 2 bases removed from V and 2 bases from J, the gap between germline ends came to 18 bases. The CDR3 DNA reads TGTGCCAGCAGTTTAATTTCGGGGATAGGGGCACAAGAGACCCAGTACTTC. This sequence encodes CASSLISGIGAQETQYF.

There are a few counts of this clonotype. The chain recombines TRBV12-3 or TRBV12-4 with TRBJ2-1; TRBD2 is a possible D gene (6 bases). V was clipped by 6 bases and J by 7 bases, with 10 bases between them. The CDR3 is made up of 12 amino acids. Written as DNA, the CDR3 is TGTGCCAGCAGATCAGGGAGGAATGAGCAGTTCTTC. Its protein product is CASRSGRNEQFF.

This clonotype came up a few times. This chain joins TRBV5-1 and TRBJ2-5, with TRBD2 matching over 9 bases. Germline-derived CDR1 and CDR2 are SGHRS and YFSETQ. With 4 bases clipped from V and 5 bases from J, the junction kept 12 bases outside the gene matches. This CDR3 is 16 amino acids long. The CDR3 reads CASSPSRGGGSETQYF. The CDR3 DNA reads as TGCGCCAGCAGCCCCAGTCGCGGGGGGGGATCTGAGACCCAGTACTTC.

The rearrangement links TRBV6-2 or TRBV6-3 to TRBJ1-1; D unclear. The CDR3 extends over 12 amino acids. Germline V lookup: CDR1 MNHEY, CDR2 SVGEGT. Trimming removed 3 bases at V and 7 bases at J, with 9 bases between. The CDR3 spells CASSYIRGEAFF. CDR3 in DNA: TGTGCCAGCAGTTATATAAGAGGTGAAGCTTTCTTT.

The chain uses TRBV5-5 and TRBJ2-2, with 14 positions matching TRBD2. Germline assignment: CDR1 SGHKS and CDR2 YYEKEE (reference sequence). CDR3 length equals 17 residues. The V and J ends lost 4 bases and 7 bases, in that order; junction bases with no gene match: 9. Here the CDR3 DNA reads TGTGCCAGCAGCCCGGGACTAGCGGGAGAAGGGGTCGGGGAGCTGTTTTTT. Protein: CASSPGLAGEGVGELFF.

This chain connects TRBV4-1 to TRBJ2-5; 9 bases fit TRBD1. The CDR3 loop spans 15 amino acids. CDR1 MGHRA and CDR2 YSYEKL come from the germline V gene. V dropped 2 bases and J dropped 4; count of bases not matched to a gene: 5. CDR3 nucleotides: TGCGCCAGCAGCCAATATCCGGGACAGGGAGAGACCCAGTACTTC. Translating it yields CASSQYPGQGETQYF.

There are a few counts of this clonotype. The chain is built from TRBV7-2 and TRBJ1-6; the D gene is possibly TRBD1 (5 bases). CDR1 SGHTA and CDR2 FQGNSA come from the germline V gene. V was clipped by 5 bases and J by 7 bases, with 12 bases between them. The CDR3 runs to 14 residues. The chain's CDR3 is CASSPGHANSPLHF. As DNA, the CDR3 is TGTGCCAGCAGCCCAGGACACGCCAATTCACCCCTCCACTTT.

This clonotype was seen only a few times. The chain is built from TRBV19 and TRBJ1-2; D gene uncertain. There are 13 residues in the CDR3. Looked up from germline, CDR1 is LNHDA and CDR2 is SQIVND (reference sequence). V was cut by 8 bases and J by 8 bases, with 18 bases left in between. This CDR3 reads CASGHVGPEGYTF. CDR3 in DNA: TGTGCCAGTGGCCACGTCGGACCGGAGGGCTACACCTTC.